This TCR beta chain was sequenced during a study of blood T cell repertoires in COVID-19. Background on the study: Both acute and convalescent COVID-19 samples were obtained from the United States, Italy and Spain.

Original processing methods: Estimates of nucleated cell counts were drawn from the amplification of reference gene primers. TCRdb's copy holds only in-frame clones and misses some; the assay was immunoSEQ multiplex PCR. For V, J and clone size, that table is used; D and trimming come from the DNA. The sample contains around 30,000 clones, approximately 90% of which appear only once. This clone was seen a single time. Germline CDR1 and CDR2: ENHRY and SYGVKD. This CDR3 has 12 amino acids. V was trimmed by 6 bases and J by 12 bases, leaving 15 bases between them. The TCR comes from a man in his sixties with acute or convalescent COVID-19. The chain has TRBV10-3 and TRBJ2-1; the D is unclear. Sequenced sample: peripheral blood. In DNA, the CDR3 is TGTGCCATCAGGACTCCTGGGTCGGGGCAGTTCTTC. Encoded protein: CAIRTPGSGQFF.